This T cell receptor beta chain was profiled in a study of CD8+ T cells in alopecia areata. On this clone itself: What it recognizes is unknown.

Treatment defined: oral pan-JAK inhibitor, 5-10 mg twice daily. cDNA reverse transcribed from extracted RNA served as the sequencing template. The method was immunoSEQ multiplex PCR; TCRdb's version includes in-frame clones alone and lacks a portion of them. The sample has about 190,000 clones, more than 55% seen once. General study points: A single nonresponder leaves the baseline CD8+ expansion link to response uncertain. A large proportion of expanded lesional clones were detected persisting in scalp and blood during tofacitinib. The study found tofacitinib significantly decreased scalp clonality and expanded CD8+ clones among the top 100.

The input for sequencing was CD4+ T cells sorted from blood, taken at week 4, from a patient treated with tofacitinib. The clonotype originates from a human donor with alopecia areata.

This CDR3 reads CASSSGTGANVLTF. CDR3 DNA: TGTGCCAGCAGTTCAGGGACTGGGGCCAACGTCCTGACTTTC. The J gene is TRBJ2-6, the V gene TRBV2, with D perhaps matching TRBD1 (5 bases). V gave up 5 bases and J gave up 2 bases, with 7 bases separating them. The CDR3 runs 14 residues. Germline CDR1 reads SNHLY; CDR2 reads FYNNEI.